This TCR beta chain was identified in a study of vaccination and CD4 T cells after COVID-19. In regard to this clonotype: Antigen unknown.

Sample treatment: roughly 10-day PBMC culture with coronavirus spike peptide pools or control peptides (ViraFEST assay). The Oncomine TCR Beta short-read assay sequenced DNA from cultured CD4+ T cells. TCRdb ran MiXCR on the PCR reads and lists one entry per CDR3 protein. This repertoire shows about 18,000 distinct CDR3 sequences, around 48% found once; its top ten account for 17%. Trimming removed 4 bases at V and 7 bases at J, with 8 bases between. From germline, CDR1 is MNHEY and CDR2 SVGEGT. This CDR3 comprises 11 residues. Sequencing used CD4+ T cells from blood, cultured in vitro, obtained before SARS-CoV-2 vaccination. This sequence originates from a human donor who had recovered from COVID-19. J is TRBJ2-7 and V is TRBV6-2 or TRBV6-3, with D uncertain. CDR3 residues: CASSSFSEQYF. DNA of the CDR3: TGTGCCAGCAGTTCTTTCTCGGAGCAGTACTTC.